Following are 3 T cell receptor beta chains from one sample sequenced in a study of blood T cell repertoires in COVID-19. TCRdb's copy holds only in-frame clones and misses some; the assay was immunoSEQ multiplex PCR. This table holds 80,000 to 130,000 clones, 65% to 90% found once. The sample consisted of PBMCs or T cells enriched from blood (not recorded which). These receptors all stem from a woman aged 45-65 years who had recovered from COVID-19.

This chain's CDR3 is CSAGQLNEKLFF. The CDR3 DNA follows: TGCAGCGCGGGACAGCTGAATGAAAAACTGTTTTTT. The chain has TRBV29-1 and TRBJ1-4, with TRBD1 matching 7 bases. The CDR3 covers 12 residues. The V segment lost 7 bases and the J segment 5 bases; nucleotides outside the gene matches: 4. Germline CDR1 is SQVTM and CDR2 is ANQGSEA.

This chain uses TRBV5-1 with TRBJ2-1; tentatively, D is TRBD2 (5 bases). The CDR3 consists of 12 residues. The V and J ends lost 0 bases and 9 bases respectively, with 7 bases between them. CDR1 SGHRS and CDR2 YFSETQ come from the germline V gene. CDR3 residues: CASSLVEGEQFF. CDR3 coding DNA: TGCGCCAGCAGCTTGGTTGAGGGTGAGCAGTTCTTC.

The rearrangement joins TRBV4-2 to TRBJ2-7, with 11 positions matching TRBD1. Germline V CDR1 and CDR2: LGHNA, YNFKEQ. This CDR3 contains 15 residues. Unmatched junction bases numbered 3, after V lost 4 bases and J lost 1 base. CDR3 sequence: CASSLGQGASYEQYF. CDR3 DNA: TGTGCCAGCAGCCTCGGACAGGGGGCATCCTACGAGCAGTACTTC.